This TCR beta chain was identified in a study of blood T cell repertoires in COVID-19. Clones were read by immunoSEQ multiplex PCR, and TCRdb kept only the in-frame ones, dropping some. The sample records roughly 300,000 clones, 80% to 95% being singletons. The V end lost 4 bases, the J end lost 2 bases, and 15 bases lay between the germline ends. CDR3 length equals 15 residues. Germline CDR1 reads SGHNT; CDR2 reads YYREEE (reference sequence). Seattle researchers signed up patients amid active infection and tracked them longitudinally. This clonotype was sampled from a woman in her 30s with COVID-19, enrolled during active disease. The source material was peripheral blood. The rearrangement uses TRBV5-4 and TRBJ2-5; D perhaps matches TRBD2 (6 bases). This chain's CDR3 is CASSGGTKKQETQYF. CDR3 sequence (DNA): TGTGCCAGCAGCGGCGGGACCAAAAAACAAGAGACCCAGTACTTC.